This TCR beta chain was sequenced during a study of T cell responses to AZD1222 COVID-19 vaccine. Points from the study as a whole: Donors were mostly white British, more females; clonal diversity possibly underestimated.

Generated by immunoSEQ multiplex PCR, the TCRdb table keeps only in-frame clones and is missing some. The sample carries fewer than 110,000 clones, roughly 87% recorded once. As to this clone: Antigen unknown.

Specimen: peripheral blood, collected on day 0 of AZD1222 vaccination. The receptor comes from an adult in good health.

The CDR3 spells CAISVGTGALRGYTF. As DNA, the CDR3 is TGTGCCATCAGTGTGGGGACAGGGGCATTACGAGGCTACACCTTC. The chain is built from TRBV10-3 and TRBJ1-2; TRBD1 agrees at 10 bases. Germline V gene data show CDR1 as ENHRY and CDR2 as SYGVKD. V lost 4 bases to trimming and J lost 8 bases; unmatched junction nucleotides: 10. The CDR3 length is 15 residues.